This record concerns one T cell receptor (beta chain) sequence. Its antigen is unknown. The data were taken from a study of OX40 agonist ivuxolimab in advanced cancers. On the study more broadly: Mean age around 60 years, range about 20 to 90; approximately 80% male.

Study conclusions and caveats: Clonal expansion from baseline to week 6 occurred in both CD4+ and CD8+ T cells. In CD8+ T cells, expanded clones were on average more numerous than in CD4+.

V was trimmed by 5 bases and J by 0 bases, leaving 14 bases between them. Germline V gene data show CDR1 as LNHDA and CDR2 as SQIVND (reference sequence). The CDR3 is 16 residues long. Using immunoSEQ multiplex PCR, the repertoire was profiled, and TCRdb retains in-frame clones only, with some absent. Among about 18,000 clones, about four fifths were seen once, and the ten largest hold 35% to 50%. The input for sequencing was CD4+ or CD8+ T cells sorted from blood, taken in a trial of the OX40 agonist ivuxolimab. The clonotype originates from an adult with an advanced solid tumor such as melanoma, head and neck, liver or kidney cancer. This chain links TRBV19 with TRBJ1-5; the D gene is possibly TRBD1 (5 bases). The CDR3 spells CASSDFGTYSNQPQHF. DNA of the CDR3: TGTGCCAGTAGTGACTTCGGGACTTATAGCAATCAGCCCCAGCATTTT.